Below, 25 T cell receptor beta chains from the same sample are listed, as sequenced in a study of early T cells in non-severe SARS-CoV-2 infection. Via MiXCR, TCRdb re-called the 5' RACE reads, giving one row per CDR3 protein. The table lists about 49,000 distinct CDR3 sequences, 12% of them singletons. The sample consisted of whole blood. These receptors all come from an adult who was a healthcare worker with PCR-confirmed SARS-CoV-2 infection or an uninfected control (not recorded which).

The chain is built from TRBV6-2 or TRBV6-3 and TRBJ2-1, with unresolved D. Trimming took 7 bases from V and 6 from J, leaving 16 bases between them. CDR3 size: 14 residues. CDR1 MNHEY and CDR2 SVGEGT come from the germline V gene. For the CDR3, the DNA is TGTGCCAGCAAACCCCTCCCGGGCGGCAATGAGCAGTTCTTC. This translates into CASKPLPGGNEQFF.

This clonotype turned up a few times. This rearrangement joins TRBV29-1 to TRBJ2-1, with D hard to call. The CDR3 is made up of 9 amino acids. Germline lookup yields CDR1 SQVTM and CDR2 ANQGSEA. Trimming removed 6 bases at V and 8 bases at J, with 5 bases between. The CDR3 here is CSVNYEQFF. The CDR3, as DNA: TGCAGCGTAAACTATGAGCAGTTCTTC.

In its sample, this clonotype was seen many times. The J gene is TRBJ2-7, the V gene TRBV7-9, with 10 bases aligning to TRBD2. The germline V gene has CDR1 SEHNR and CDR2 FQNEAQ (reference sequence). This CDR3 is built from 16 residues. The V gene end was trimmed by 1 base and the J gene end by 2 bases; junction bases not matched to a gene: 5. CDR3 bases: TGTGCCAGCAGCTTAGTAGGGACTAGCGAGACCTACGAGCAGTACTTC. Translated, it gives CASSLVGTSETYEQYF.

This rearrangement joins TRBV28 to TRBJ2-1; 14 nucleotides line up with TRBD2. The CDR3 has 17 amino acids. V shed 4 bases, J shed 9 bases, and the junction held 11 bases outside the gene matches. CDR1 and CDR2 (germline): MDHEN, SYDVKM. The CDR3 sequence is CASSSWTSGGTWGEQFF. The CDR3 DNA reads TGTGCCAGCAGTTCATGGACTAGCGGGGGGACCTGGGGTGAGCAGTTCTTC.

Ten or more counts support this clonotype. The chain is built from TRBV29-1 and TRBJ1-2, with a tentative D call TRBD1 (5 bases). Between the trimmed V and J ends, which lost 6 bases and 8 bases, there was a span of 10 bases. This CDR3 is 10 amino acids long. Germline CDR1 reads SQVTM; CDR2 reads ANQGSEA. CDR3 loop: CSVGARGYTF. DNA for the CDR3: TGCAGCGTCGGGGCGCGAGGCTACACCTTC.

This clonotype was counted a few times. The chain joins TRBV19 to TRBJ2-3, with D perhaps TRBD2 (6 bases). CDR3 length equals 14 residues. Germline-derived CDR1 and CDR2 are LNHDA and SQIVND (reference sequence). V dropped 6 bases and J dropped 0 bases, with 10 bases sitting between them. The CDR3 region has the DNA TGTGCCAGTAGACCAGGACTAAGCACAGATACGCAGTATTTT. Translation: CASRPGLSTDTQYF.

This clonotype has a handful of counts. V and J are TRBV10-3 and TRBJ2-7; 11 bases match TRBD1. The CDR3 sequence is 19 residues long. V dropped 3 bases and J dropped 6; count of bases not matched to a gene: 19. CDR1 is ENHRY, CDR2 SYGVKD, per germline. As DNA, the CDR3 is TGTGCCATCAGTGAAATGGGCGGACAGGGGGCTGGGACTAGGTTCGAGCAGTACTTC. It yields the protein CAISEMGGQGAGTRFEQYF.

This clonotype occurred many times. The V call is TRBV27, the J call TRBJ1-2, with a possible D match to TRBD1 (6 bases). Germline loops: CDR1 MNHEY, CDR2 SMNVEV (reference sequence). V was clipped by 2 bases and J by 4 bases, with 14 bases between them. This CDR3 has 15 residues. The CDR3 nucleotides read TGTGCCAGCAGTTTAGGGCCCGGGGGCGTCTATGGCTACACCTTC. It is translated as CASSLGPGGVYGYTF.

The rearrangement uses TRBV30 and TRBJ2-3; no clear D. The germline V and J ends were trimmed by 0 bases and 4 bases, with 14 bases remaining between them. In germline, CDR1 is GTSNPN, CDR2 SVGIG (reference sequence). There are 15 residues in the CDR3. The CDR3 sequence is CAWSVNSWSADTQYF. As DNA, the CDR3 is TGTGCCTGGAGTGTAAATAGCTGGAGTGCAGATACGCAGTATTTT.

This clonotype was recorded at least ten times. The rearrangement links TRBV19 to TRBJ1-2; 8 bases are a match to TRBD1. V dropped 2 bases and J dropped 6; count of bases not matched to a gene: 5. The CDR3 is 14 amino acids. CDR1 LNHDA and CDR2 SQIVND come from the germline V gene (reference sequence). DNA for the CDR3: TGTGCCAGTAGTATATCTCGGACAGGGAATGGCTACACCTTC. This encodes CASSISRTGNGYTF.

The table lists this clonotype with many counts. The chain is built from TRBV12-3 or TRBV12-4 and TRBJ1-1; unclear D gene. Trimming shortened V by 8 bases and J by 4 bases, and 11 bases separated the two germline ends. The CDR3 consists of 12 residues. In nucleotides, the CDR3 is TGTGCCAGCTACGCGGTCCCCACTGAAGCTTTCTTT. Protein sequence: CASYAVPTEAFF.

The chain couples TRBV9 to TRBJ1-2; 8 nucleotides align to TRBD1. CDR1 and CDR2 (germline): SGDLS, YYNGEE. V trimming: 0 bases; J trimming: 4 bases; junction bases outside the gene matches: 5. The CDR3 is 15 residues long. In nucleotides, the CDR3 is TGTGCCAGCAGCGTAGCAGGGGGCGCGAGCTATGGCTACACCTTC. The encoded protein is CASSVAGGASYGYTF.

This clonotype was recorded at least ten times. The rearrangement links TRBV7-3 to TRBJ1-1, with D unclear. From germline, CDR1 is SGHTA and CDR2 FQGTGA. This CDR3 comprises 13 residues. Trimming left V 2 bases short and J 3 bases short, with 7 bases between. CDR3 loop: CASSLQTHTEAFF. In DNA, the CDR3 is TGTGCCAGCAGCTTACAGACACACACTGAAGCTTTCTTT. Filled out from reference TRBV7-3 and TRBJ1-1, the complete variable domain reads GAGVSQTPSNKVTEKGKYVELRCDPISGHTALYWYRQSLGQGPEFLIYFQGTGAADDSGLPNDRFFAVRPEGSVSTLKIQRTERGDSAVYLCASSLQTHTEAFFGQGTRLTVV.

This clonotype was picked up a small number of times. V gene TRBV9 combines with J gene TRBJ2-5; unclear D gene. The CDR3 contains 14 residues. Germline CDR1 SGDLS, CDR2 YYNGEE. V lost 0 bases to trimming and J lost 1 base, with 7 bases between them. The CDR3 sequence is CASSVGDFQETQYF. CDR3 DNA sequence: TGTGCCAGCAGCGTAGGGGATTTCCAAGAGACCCAGTACTTC.

The genes are TRBV9 and TRBJ1-1; 9 nucleotides align to TRBD1. The germline gives CDR1 SGDLS, CDR2 YYNGEE. There are 14 residues in the CDR3. The junction had 4 bases not matched to a gene; V was cut back by 1 base and J by 6 bases. In DNA, the CDR3 is TGTGCCAGCAGCGTAACAGGGGGCTCGGCTGAAGCTTTCTTT. Amino acid sequence: CASSVTGGSAEAFF. Based on the CDR3 plus reference TRBV9 and TRBJ1-1, the full variable domain is DSGVTQTPKHLITATGQRVTLRCSPRSGDLSVYWYQQSLDQGLQFLIQYYNGEERAKGNILERFSAQQFPDLHSELNLSSLELGDSALYFCASSVTGGSAEAFFGQGTRLTVV.

This sequence joins TRBV4-3 and TRBJ2-2; no firm D call. The CDR3 spans 15 residues. Germline loops: CDR1 LGHNA, CDR2 YSLEER. V lost 5 bases and J lost 2, with 12 bases in between. The CDR3 region has the DNA TGCGCCAGCAGCTTTAGCAGTTTTAACACCGGGGAGCTGTTTTTT. Its protein is CASSFSSFNTGELFF.

The chain joins TRBV27 to TRBJ2-7; TRBD2 matches 15 bases. This CDR3 comprises 13 residues. The germline V gene has CDR1 MNHEY and CDR2 SMNVEV (reference sequence). After removal of 9 bases from V and 4 bases from J, the junction contained 1 base not matched to a gene. This chain's CDR3 is CARGTSGRYEQYF. CDR3 in DNA: TGTGCCAGGGGGACTAGCGGGAGGTACGAGCAGTACTTC.

This clonotype was seen repeatedly, ten times or more. The chain combines TRBV5-6 with TRBJ1-5; TRBD1 matches 10 bases. The germline V gene has CDR1 SGHDT and CDR2 YYEEEE. The CDR3 has 16 residues. J lost 6 bases, V lost 0 bases, and 6 bases had no gene match. The CDR3 is CASSLAVGTGVQPQHF. The CDR3 region has the DNA TGTGCCAGCAGCTTGGCCGTCGGGACAGGGGTTCAGCCCCAGCATTTT.

V is TRBV29-1 and J is TRBJ2-3; 7 bases map to TRBD2. The CDR3 sequence is 13 residues long. Germline loops: CDR1 SQVTM, CDR2 ANQGSEA. V dropped 6 bases and J dropped 9; count of bases not matched to a gene: 12. This chain's CDR3 is CSVPGTTSQTQYF. In nucleotides, the CDR3 is TGCAGCGTCCCCGGGACTACTTCTCAAACGCAGTATTTT.

V is TRBV27 and J is TRBJ2-7, with D possibly being TRBD2 (5 bases). The CDR3 is 12 amino acids. V was pared by 2 bases and J by 7 bases, with 9 bases between. Germline loops: CDR1 MNHEY, CDR2 SMNVEV (reference sequence). The DNA of the CDR3 is TGTGCCAGCAGTTTACTTGGCGGGGAGCAGTACTTC. Translated, it gives CASSLLGGEQYF.

This chain links TRBV28 with TRBJ1-6, with 7 bases identical to TRBD1. CDR1 and CDR2 (germline): MDHEN, SYDVKM. This CDR3 contains 15 residues. V dropped 6 bases and J dropped 10; count of bases not matched to a gene: 12. In DNA, the CDR3 is TGTGCCAGCAGCAGAAGAGGGGGCTCGATGTCACCCCTCCACTTT. This translates into CASSRRGGSMSPLHF. The full variable domain, with the rest looked up from reference TRBV28 and TRBJ1-6, is DVKVTQSSRYLVKRTGEKVFLECVQDMDHENMFWYRQDPGLGLRLIYFSYDVKMKEKGDIPEGYSVSREKKERFSLILESASTNQTSMYLCASSRRGGSMSPLHFGNGTRLTVT.

This clonotype was seen more than once but under ten times. V gene TRBV7-2 combines with J gene TRBJ1-4, with D possibly being TRBD1 (6 bases). The V end was cut by 2 bases, the J end by 0 bases, with 13 bases between. This CDR3 is 17 amino acids long. Germline lookup yields CDR1 SGHTA and CDR2 FQGNSA. CDR3 region: CASSLLGGYATNEKLFF. The CDR3 coding sequence is TGTGCCAGCAGCTTATTGGGGGGCTACGCAACTAATGAAAAACTGTTTTTT.

The chain links TRBV30 to TRBJ1-2, with 7 bases matching TRBD1. CDR1 is GTSNPN, CDR2 SVGIG, per germline (reference sequence). The J segment lost 4 bases and the V segment lost 4 bases, leaving 3 bases of the junction unmatched. The CDR3 is made up of 12 amino acids. The CDR3 region is CAWTGTAYGYTF. The CDR3 DNA is TGTGCCTGGACCGGGACAGCCTATGGCTACACCTTC.

This clonotype was observed at least ten times. The CDR3, as DNA: TGTGCCAGCAGCTACGGGACTAGAAACTACAATGAGCAGTTCTTC. Translation gives CASSYGTRNYNEQFF. V gene TRBV11-2 combines with J gene TRBJ2-1; TRBD2 matches at 8 bases. This CDR3 region has 15 residues. Per germline, CDR1 SGHAT and CDR2 FQNNGV. The J segment lost 3 bases and the V segment lost 4 bases, leaving 5 bases of the junction unmatched.

There are many counts of this clonotype. This chain uses TRBV29-1 with TRBJ1-2; D is unresolved. V was pared by 3 bases and J by 7 bases, with 0 bases between. The V gene's germline CDR1 is SQVTM and CDR2 ANQGSEA. This CDR3 comprises 8 residues. Here the CDR3 reads CSVDGYTF. CDR3 sequence (DNA): TGCAGCGTTGATGGCTACACCTTC.